The sequence of this T cell receptor (beta chain) was determined in a study of response to subunit inactivated influenza vaccine. Trimming cost V 5 bases and J 7 bases, with 15 bases left between them. Germline V CDR1 and CDR2: LGHNA, YSLEER. This CDR3 spans 14 amino acids. Notes on this clonotype: Its specificity is not known.

TCRdb analysed the RT-PCR reads with MiXCR anew, one entry per CDR3 protein. The sample contains under 950,000 distinct CDR3 sequences, over 20% of which appear only once. General study points: It was suggested by the authors that few new T cells are recruited by each seasonal influenza vaccination.

J is TRBJ2-1 and V is TRBV4-3; perhaps D is TRBD1 or TRBD2 (6 bases each). This material consisted of PBMCs from blood, taken approximately 5 days after vaccination. This clonotype was obtained from a man in his fifties or sixties who received an inactivated influenza vaccine. Here the CDR3 DNA reads TGCGCCAGCAGCGGGGGGCGAATAATTAATGAGCAGTTCTTC. It translates to CASSGGRIINEQFF.